Listed below are T cell receptor beta chains from one sample, sequenced in a study of blood T cell repertoires in COVID-19. The data were produced by immunoSEQ multiplex PCR, yet TCRdb's version contains in-frame clones alone and is incomplete. The table includes some 200,000 clones, around nine tenths detected once. Material: peripheral blood. Receptors were obtained from a woman in her sixties or seventies with COVID-19, enrolled during active disease. Both conserved end residues are part of each CDR3. D genes are given only for firm matches. Expanded clones get a size class; other rows say once, few or many, or leave the size out.

j_call	d_call	clone_size	v_call	cdr3_aa	cdr3_nt
TRBJ2-1	NA	NA	TRBV2	CASLGGAGYNEQFF	TGTGCCAGCCTTGGGGGGGCCGGCTACAATGAGCAGTTCTTC
TRBJ1-1	NA	few	TRBV6-2/TRBV6-3	CASSYSGGWGTEAFF	TGTGCCAGCAGTTACTCCGGGGGATGGGGCACTGAAGCTTTCTTT
TRBJ2-7	TRBD1	NA	TRBV28	CASSLFKGQTDDYEQYF	TGTGCCAGCAGTTTATTCAAGGGACAGACGGACGACTACGAGCAGTACTTC
TRBJ2-5	TRBD2	NA	TRBV5-1	CASSLMSGRSGETQYF	TGCGCCAGCAGCTTGATGAGCGGGAGGTCAGGAGAGACCCAGTACTTC
TRBJ1-6	NA	NA	TRBV5-1	CASSLDGGSPLHF	TGCGCCAGCAGCTTGGACGGCGGTTCACCCCTCCACTTT
TRBJ1-2	NA	few	TRBV19	CASVGQTVNYGYTF	TGTGCCAGCGTCGGACAAACCGTTAACTATGGCTACACCTTC
TRBJ2-2	NA	NA	TRBV3-1/TRBV3-2	CASSRAGAGELFF	TGTGCCAGCAGTCGCGCGGGCGCCGGGGAGCTGTTTTTT
TRBJ2-7	TRBD2	NA	TRBV27	CASSFSSGSYEQYF	TGTGCCAGCAGTTTCTCTAGCGGCTCCTACGAGCAGTACTTC
TRBJ2-5	TRBD1	NA	TRBV7-9	CASTFSGTGIETQYF	TGTGCCAGCACCTTCTCCGGGACAGGGATCGAGACCCAGTACTTC
TRBJ2-3	NA	NA	TRBV5-5	CASSNLGDTQYF	TGTGCCAGCAGTAATCTCGGGGATACGCAGTATTTT
TRBJ1-6	NA	few	TRBV11-2	CASSLISGALHF	TGTGCCAGCAGCTTAATTTCCGGGGCCCTCCACTTT
TRBJ2-3	TRBD1	NA	TRBV11-1	CASSHQTGVITDTQYF	TGTGCCAGCAGCCACCAGACAGGGGTGATCACAGATACGCAGTATTTT
TRBJ2-1	TRBD1	NA	TRBV6-6	CASSYSKDRAYNEQFF	TGTGCCAGCAGTTACTCCAAGGACAGGGCTTACAATGAGCAGTTCTTC
TRBJ1-3	TRBD1	NA	TRBV28	CASNQGAGGNTIYF	TGTGCCAGCAATCAGGGGGCGGGAGGAAACACCATATATTTT
TRBJ2-3	NA	NA	TRBV3-1/TRBV3-2	CASHKMGHRGPDTQYF	TGTGCCAGCCATAAAATGGGACACCGAGGACCAGATACGCAGTATTTT
TRBJ1-1	NA	few	TRBV7-9	CASSLDRETEAFF	TGTGCCAGCAGCTTAGACAGGGAGACTGAAGCTTTCTTT
TRBJ2-1	TRBD2	NA	TRBV5-1	CASSPGGAGAGYEQFF	TGCGCCAGCAGCCCCGGAGGGGCGGGAGCAGGGTATGAGCAGTTCTTC
TRBJ1-1	TRBD1	few	TRBV6-2/TRBV6-3	CASSHDRGAEAFF	TGTGCCAGCAGTCACGACAGGGGGGCTGAAGCTTTCTTT
TRBJ1-5	NA	once	TRBV18	CASSPGGGHQPQHF	TGTGCCAGCTCCCCGGGGGGAGGGCATCAGCCCCAGCATTTT
TRBJ1-4	TRBD1	NA	TRBV9	CASSVAAGQGAGEKLFF	TGTGCCAGCAGCGTAGCGGCGGGACAGGGGGCAGGTGAAAAACTGTTTTTT
TRBJ1-2	NA	NA	TRBV11-3	CASSLPGGYGYTF	TGTGCCAGCAGCTTACCGGGAGGCTATGGCTACACCTTC
TRBJ1-4	TRBD1	once	TRBV7-9	CASSLGQGEKLFF	TGTGCCAGCAGCTTAGGACAGGGGGAAAAACTGTTTTTT
TRBJ2-3	NA	once	TRBV20-1	CSASVSHTDTQYF	TGCAGTGCTAGTGTGTCACACACAGATACGCAGTATTTT
TRBJ1-6	TRBD1	NA	TRBV6-5	CATTQRQGNSPLHF	TGTGCCACCACCCAGAGACAGGGGAATTCACCCCTCCACTTT
TRBJ2-2	NA	NA	TRBV27	CASSLSRIRAGELFF	TGTGCCAGCAGTTTATCGAGGATCAGAGCCGGGGAGCTGTTTTTT
TRBJ2-1	NA	NA	TRBV6-1	CASSEVQYNEQFF	TGTGCCAGCAGTGAAGTTCAATACAATGAGCAGTTCTTC
TRBJ2-7	TRBD2	NA	TRBV4-1	CASSRLRGEIGYEQYF	TGCGCCAGCAGCCGCCTACGGGGGGAAATTGGGTACGAGCAGTACTTC
TRBJ1-2	NA	NA	TRBV6-5	CASSSAANYGYTF	TGTGCCAGCAGTTCCGCGGCGAACTATGGCTACACCTTC
TRBJ2-5	TRBD2	NA	TRBV5-5	CASSNLAGVGETQYF	TGTGCCAGCAGCAACCTAGCGGGAGTAGGTGAGACCCAGTACTTC
TRBJ2-2	TRBD1	once	TRBV24-1	CATRETGGGTGELFF	TGTGCCACCAGGGAGACAGGGGGAGGCACCGGGGAGCTGTTTTTT
TRBJ2-4	TRBD1	NA	TRBV4-1	CASSQEGTGSKNIQYF	TGCGCCAGCAGCCAAGAAGGGACAGGGTCCAAAAACATTCAGTACTTC
TRBJ2-7	TRBD2	NA	TRBV7-2	CASSLTAGYIHEQYF	TGTGCCAGCAGCTTAACAGCGGGATATATCCACGAGCAGTACTTC
TRBJ1-6	TRBD1	NA	TRBV28	CASSQPGTGSSPLHF	TGTGCCAGCAGCCAACCCGGGACAGGGTCTTCACCCCTCCACTTT
TRBJ2-7	NA	NA	TRBV28	CASREYSGSTYEQYF	TGTGCCAGCAGAGAGTACAGCGGAAGTACCTACGAGCAGTACTTC
TRBJ1-4	NA	NA	TRBV27	CASSPYAEEKLFF	TGTGCCAGCAGTCCGTATGCGGAGGAAAAACTGTTTTTT
TRBJ1-4	NA	NA	TRBV7-6	CASSLVQGGTNEKLFF	TGTGCCAGCAGCTTAGTCCAGGGTGGAACTAATGAAAAACTGTTTTTT
TRBJ2-5	TRBD1	NA	TRBV3-1/TRBV3-2	CASSRRSGQGVPETQYF	TGTGCCAGCAGCCGCAGATCGGGACAGGGGGTTCCCGAGACCCAGTACTTC
TRBJ2-7	NA	NA	TRBV27	CASSHRHAGSSYEQYF	TGTGCCAGCAGTCACAGACACGCGGGGAGCTCCTACGAGCAGTACTTC
TRBJ1-4	NA	NA	TRBV10-3	CAISELAEKLFF	TGTGCCATCAGTGAACTTGCGGAAAAACTGTTTTTT
TRBJ2-7	NA	NA	TRBV9	CASSVGMGGSYEQYF	TGTGCCAGCAGCGTAGGGATGGGAGGCTCCTACGAGCAGTACTTC
TRBJ1-2	NA	few	TRBV27	CASKISTDGGYTF	TGTGCCAGCAAAATCAGTACAGACGGTGGCTACACCTTC
TRBJ2-7	NA	NA	TRBV25-1	CASSEWAAAEQYF	TGTGCCAGCAGTGAATGGGCCGCCGCCGAGCAGTACTTC
TRBJ2-1	TRBD2	NA	TRBV5-5	CASSFIAGSSYNEQFF	TGTGCCAGCAGCTTCATAGCGGGCAGCTCCTACAATGAGCAGTTCTTC
TRBJ2-1	NA	NA	TRBV10-3	CAISVGGTGNEQFF	TGTGCCATCAGTGTTGGAGGGACTGGTAATGAGCAGTTCTTC
TRBJ1-2	NA	NA	TRBV6-5	CASSYGSGGYTF	TGTGCCAGCAGTTACGGTTCAGGTGGCTACACCTTC
TRBJ2-7	NA	few	TRBV29-1	CSVLKRGVQYF	TGCAGCGTTTTGAAAAGAGGAGTGCAGTACTTC
TRBJ2-1	NA	NA	TRBV11-2	CASSLNVADRLRDEQFF	TGTGCCAGCAGCTTAAATGTGGCGGACAGACTTCGGGATGAGCAGTTCTTC
TRBJ1-2	TRBD1	NA	TRBV5-5	CASTGTEYVYGYTF	TGTGCCAGCACCGGGACAGAGTATGTCTATGGCTACACCTTC
TRBJ2-1	NA	NA	TRBV6-6	CASFQVGTYNEQFF	TGTGCCAGCTTTCAAGTCGGTACCTACAATGAGCAGTTCTTC
TRBJ2-2	NA	NA	TRBV5-4	CASRLTPNTGELFF	TGTGCCAGCAGGCTGACACCGAACACCGGGGAGCTGTTTTTT
TRBJ1-5	TRBD1	NA	TRBV7-2	CASSTYSTGETQPQHF	TGTGCCAGCAGTACCTACTCAACAGGGGAGACGCAGCCCCAGCATTTT
TRBJ1-5	NA	once	TRBV3-1/TRBV3-2	CASSRFGRVGVSNQPQHF	TGTGCCAGCAGCCGCTTCGGCAGGGTGGGTGTTAGCAATCAGCCCCAGCATTTT
TRBJ2-1	NA	NA	TRBV5-6	CASSLGLTYNEQFF	TGTGCCAGCAGCTTGGGACTAACCTACAATGAGCAGTTCTTC
TRBJ1-5	TRBD1	NA	TRBV18	CASSPGTGGSQPQHF	TGTGCCAGCTCACCAGGGACAGGGGGTAGTCAGCCCCAGCATTTT
TRBJ2-1	NA	NA	TRBV3-1/TRBV3-2	CASSLASSYNEQFF	TGTGCCAGCAGCTTAGCGAGCTCCTACAATGAGCAGTTCTTC
TRBJ2-7	TRBD2	NA	TRBV2	CASSGLAGGSYEQYF	TGTGCCAGCAGCGGACTAGCGGGAGGATCCTACGAGCAGTACTTC